These T cell receptor beta chains were read from a single sample in a study of human T cells and chemical hapten exposure. One entry per CDR3 protein, called by TCRdb with MiXCR from the RACE reads. The repertoire has 85,000 to 130,000 distinct CDR3 sequences, approximately 12% of them found once; the top ten carry around 1.6%. The sample was whole blood, taken in connection with sensitization to the hapten diphenylcyclopropenone (DPC). Receptors were obtained from a woman in her forties or fifties with alopecia areata. Some clones in this sample may be carry-over from other donors' samples. The CDR3 runs from the conserved cysteine through the conserved F or W. Fields, in order: J gene, V gene, clone size, CDR3 protein. The size entry is marked missing in some rows and otherwise reads once, few, many or a size class.

J: TRBJ2-1; V: TRBV3-1; size: few; CDR3: CASSRTRDEQFF
J: TRBJ2-2; V: TRBV24-1; size: many; CDR3: CATSDLRGQGFSTGELFF
J: TRBJ2-6; V: TRBV5-1; size: many; CDR3: CASSLAPPNSGANVLTF
J: TRBJ2-7; V: TRBV20-1; size: few; CDR3: CSARPGPGRGSYEQYF
J: TRBJ1-5; V: TRBV5-6; size: few; CDR3: CASSLVFRGLSNQPQHF
J: TRBJ2-1; V: TRBV28; size: few; CDR3: CASSPRTLAGGPSGEQFF
J: TRBJ2-2; V: TRBV6-5; size: many; CDR3: CASSSGGFNTGELFF
J: TRBJ2-5; V: TRBV28; size: few; CDR3: CASSREGPTGTQYF
J: TRBJ2-3; V: TRBV7-2; size: -; CDR3: CASSLNQAGGKDTQYF
J: TRBJ1-4; V: TRBV14; size: many; CDR3: CASSQVLPGNGAKLFF
J: TRBJ2-1; V: TRBV29-1; size: -; CDR3: CSVRDGRTTYNEQFF
J: TRBJ1-1; V: TRBV6-5; size: few; CDR3: CASSLHGKYTEAFF
J: TRBJ1-4; V: TRBV25-1; size: few; CDR3: CASSGGAQGIWHEKLFF
J: TRBJ2-7; V: TRBV25-1; size: many; CDR3: CASSEGGSSYEQYF
J: TRBJ1-4; V: TRBV28; size: many; CDR3: CASSEVGFNEKLFF
J: TRBJ1-5; V: TRBV6-5; size: few; CDR3: CASNTRALRGQPQHF
J: TRBJ2-5; V: TRBV6-1; size: few; CDR3: CASGAPAEQETQYF
J: TRBJ1-1; V: TRBV11-2; size: few; CDR3: CASSLRIGTEAFF
J: TRBJ2-3; V: TRBV7-9; size: -; CDR3: CASSYTTDTQYF
J: TRBJ2-3; V: TRBV20-1; size: -; CDR3: CSAGRRGREDTQYF
J: TRBJ2-1; V: TRBV12-3/TRBV12-4; size: once; CDR3: CASSRTKSYNEQFF
J: TRBJ2-1; V: TRBV5-5; size: few; CDR3: CASSLGGISSYNEQFF
J: TRBJ1-1; V: TRBV5-4; size: -; CDR3: CASSSTSTGFEAFF
J: TRBJ1-1; V: TRBV4-1; size: -; CDR3: CASSQGRGGQMNTEAFF
J: TRBJ2-1; V: TRBV6-5; size: -; CDR3: CASSYRTGGNEQFF
J: TRBJ2-2; V: TRBV25-1; size: -; CDR3: CANISSSSGELFF
J: TRBJ2-5; V: TRBV7-6; size: -; CDR3: CASSLSGGRETQYF
J: TRBJ2-7; V: TRBV9; size: many; CDR3: CASSPRYEQYF
J: TRBJ2-5; V: TRBV28; size: -; CDR3: CASSRGVVRQETQYF
J: TRBJ2-3; V: TRBV18; size: -; CDR3: CASSRGTGWTDTQYF
J: TRBJ2-7; V: TRBV6-5; size: few; CDR3: CASRPPGGYSYEQYF
J: TRBJ2-4; V: TRBV3-1; size: -; CDR3: CASSQGVRDIQYF
J: TRBJ1-6; V: TRBV3-1; size: few; CDR3: CASKTGASNSPLHF
J: TRBJ2-3; V: TRBV7-7; size: few; CDR3: CASSFSLTDTQYF
J: TRBJ2-7; V: TRBV27; size: few; CDR3: CASSLMSGSSYEQYF
J: TRBJ1-1; V: TRBV6-1; size: many; CDR3: CASRRIQGNTEAFF
J: TRBJ2-5; V: TRBV18; size: many; CDR3: CASSPHNRDGETQYF
J: TRBJ2-3; V: TRBV3-1; size: few; CDR3: CASSQVYSGGSASITDTQYF
J: TRBJ1-2; V: TRBV5-5; size: few; CDR3: CASSGRGRDYGYTF
J: TRBJ1-1; V: TRBV28; size: -; CDR3: CASSLDPRDRLEAFF
J: TRBJ2-7; V: TRBV3-1; size: few; CDR3: CASSQAPAGSRFKQYF
J: TRBJ1-2; V: TRBV5-6; size: -; CDR3: CASSPDTGNYGYTF
J: TRBJ2-1; V: TRBV12-3/TRBV12-4; size: -; CDR3: CASSPENGAYNEQFF
J: TRBJ1-6; V: TRBV4-2; size: -; CDR3: CASSQVVGQGAGSPLHF
J: TRBJ1-2; V: TRBV29-1; size: -; CDR3: CSVGSGYGYTF
J: TRBJ2-3; V: TRBV11-2; size: many; CDR3: CASSLDAQGSTDTQYF
J: TRBJ1-1; V: TRBV5-6; size: many; CDR3: CASSLVWDSNTEAFF
J: TRBJ2-5; V: TRBV28; size: -; CDR3: CASSLGLIGETQYF
J: TRBJ1-4; V: TRBV7-2; size: -; CDR3: CASSPYRVGDEKLFF
J: TRBJ1-6; V: TRBV7-2; size: -; CDR3: CASRRTPDNSPLHF
J: TRBJ2-7; V: TRBV7-2; size: few; CDR3: CASSLDSRIDEQYF